These T cell receptor beta chains were read from a single sample in a study of vaccination and CD4 T cells after COVID-19. TCRdb called the PCR reads again in MiXCR, with one record for every CDR3 protein. The sample carries more than 10,000 distinct CDR3 sequences, roughly 60% recorded once. Their antigens remain unidentified. Sample: CD4+ T cells from blood, cultured in vitro. These receptor sequences come from a human donor who had recovered from COVID-19. The CDR3 runs from the conserved cysteine through the conserved F or W. The D gene is left open where the match is weak. Some rows have no size entry. The others give once, few or many, or a class for an expanded clone.

cdr3_aa	cdr3_nt	j_call	v_call	d_call	clone_size
CASTTSGYTDTQYF	TGTGCCAGCACGACTAGCGGTTACACAGATACGCAGTATTTT	TRBJ2-3	TRBV2	TRBD2	once
CASSIGALGRGYTF	TGTGCCAGTAGTATAGGTGCACTTGGGCGAGGCTACACCTTC	TRBJ1-2	TRBV19	.	few
CAWSVGGNQPQHF	TGTGCCTGGAGTGTAGGGGGCAATCAGCCCCAGCATTTT	TRBJ1-5	TRBV30	.	medium-sized
CASKVEAQATGELFF	TGTGCCAGCAAAGTTGAGGCCCAGGCCACCGGGGAGCTGTTTTTT	TRBJ2-2	TRBV6-1	.	medium-sized
CASSLAGTAKQETQYF	TGTGCCAGCAGCTTAGCAGGGACAGCAAAACAAGAGACCCAGTACTTC	TRBJ2-5	TRBV7-9	TRBD1	.
CATRSSSYEQYF	TGTGCCACCAGGAGTAGCTCCTACGAGCAGTACTTC	TRBJ2-7	TRBV25-1	.	.
CSASYRGTNSYEQYF	TGCAGTGCTAGTTACAGGGGGACGAACTCCTACGAGCAGTACTTC	TRBJ2-7	TRBV20-1	TRBD1	.
CSAPEKGTDTQYF	TGCAGTGCTCCCGAAAAAGGCACAGATACGCAGTATTTT	TRBJ2-3	TRBV20-1	.	.
CASSSASASTDTQYF	TGTGCCAGCAGCTCAGCTAGCGCTAGCACAGATACGCAGTATTTT	TRBJ2-3	TRBV7-8	.	.
CASPLGTGSSQPQHF	TGCGCCAGTCCACTTGGGACAGGGAGTAGTCAGCCCCAGCATTTT	TRBJ1-5	TRBV10-1	TRBD1	.
CASSRGHRSSYEQYF	TGTGCCAGCAGCCGGGGACACCGTAGCTCCTACGAGCAGTACTTC	TRBJ2-7	TRBV7-3	.	.
CATSVQADTQYF	TGTGCCACCTCCGTCCAAGCAGATACGCAGTATTTT	TRBJ2-3	TRBV10-3	.	.
CASSEAPSGPQETQYF	TGTGCCAGCAGTGAAGCTCCTAGCGGCCCCCAAGAGACCCAGTACTTC	TRBJ2-5	TRBV6-1	TRBD2	few
CSARDKGGWAQHF	TGCAGTGCTAGAGATAAAGGGGGGTGGGCCCAGCATTTT	TRBJ1-5	TRBV20-1	.	.
CASSKPGLAGETQYF	TGTGCCAGCAGCAAACCGGGACTAGCGGGAGAGACCCAGTACTTC	TRBJ2-5	TRBV21-1	.	.
CASSEFRIGGYTF	TGTGCCAGCAGTGAGTTCCGGATCGGGGGCTACACCTTC	TRBJ1-2	TRBV6-1	.	.
CASSLVGRGYNEQFF	TGTGCCAGCAGCTTAGTCGGGAGGGGGTACAATGAGCAGTTCTTC	TRBJ2-1	TRBV11-2	TRBD2	.
CSARSGLAGGWRPYNEQFF	TGCAGTGCTAGATCCGGACTAGCGGGAGGGTGGAGGCCCTACAATGAGCAGTTCTTC	TRBJ2-1	TRBV20-1	TRBD2	.
CASSEALQGPRVRPQHF	TGTGCCAGCAGTGAAGCGCTTCAGGGGCCCCGCGTTAGGCCCCAGCATTTT	TRBJ1-5	TRBV6-1	.	.
CASSLADLETQYF	TGTGCCAGCAGTTTGGCGGACTTGGAGACCCAGTACTTC	TRBJ2-5	TRBV28	.	.
CSARPRLGSNEKLFF	TGCAGTGCTAGACCCCGACTGGGCTCTAATGAAAAACTGTTTTTT	TRBJ1-4	TRBV20-1	.	.
CASSLAQDYEQYF	TGTGCCAGCAGCTTAGCTCAGGACTACGAGCAGTACTTC	TRBJ2-7	TRBV7-2	.	.
CASSLVGQVGQETQYF	TGTGCCAGCAGCTTAGTAGGACAGGTTGGGCAAGAGACCCAGTACTTC	TRBJ2-5	TRBV7-8	TRBD1	.
CATSRSPGLATGELFF	TGTGCCACCAGCAGATCCCCGGGACTAGCGACCGGGGAGCTGTTTTTT	TRBJ2-2	TRBV15	TRBD2	few
CASSGPGTGGYEQYF	TGTGCCAGCAGTGGGCCCGGGACAGGGGGCTACGAGCAGTACTTC	TRBJ2-7	TRBV28	TRBD1	once
CASRRGRDTEAFF	TGTGCCTCCCGGAGGGGGCGGGATACTGAAGCTTTCTTT	TRBJ1-1	TRBV2	TRBD1	.
CASSPWAGDGTDTQYF	TGTGCCAGCAGCCCGTGGGCGGGAGATGGAACAGATACGCAGTATTTT	TRBJ2-3	TRBV14	TRBD2	once
CATSGQGRNQPQHF	TGTGCCACCAGCGGACAGGGGCGGAATCAGCCCCAGCATTTT	TRBJ1-5	TRBV15	TRBD1	.
CATSRGPRSGNTIYF	TGTGCCACCAGCAGAGGCCCTCGCTCTGGAAACACCATATATTTT	TRBJ1-3	TRBV15	.	.
CASSRQGNSNQPQHF	TGTGCCAGCAGTCGTCAGGGGAATAGCAATCAGCCCCAGCATTTT	TRBJ1-5	TRBV2	.	.
CASSGLSIQPQHF	TGTGCCAGCAGCGGACTGTCCATCCAGCCCCAGCATTTT	TRBJ1-5	TRBV6-2/TRBV6-3	.	few
CASSRPHVDTQYF	TGTGCCAGCAGTCGACCCCACGTAGATACGCAGTATTTT	TRBJ2-3	TRBV28	.	.
CASSRTPQGLNTEAFF	TGTGCCAGCAGCCGAACGCCACAGGGACTGAACACTGAAGCTTTCTTT	TRBJ1-1	TRBV11-2	.	.
CASSPIRNTEAFF	TGTGCCAGCTCACCAATACGGAACACTGAAGCTTTCTTT	TRBJ1-1	TRBV18	.	.
CATSAPGQGPYGYTF	TGTGCCACCAGTGCTCCCGGACAGGGACCATATGGCTACACCTTC	TRBJ1-2	TRBV24-1	TRBD1	.
CASSGNRADTQYF	TGTGCCAGTAGTGGCAACAGGGCAGATACGCAGTATTTT	TRBJ2-3	TRBV19	.	.
CATSRDGRGGTDTQYF	TGTGCCACCAGCAGAGATGGTAGGGGCGGCACAGATACGCAGTATTTT	TRBJ2-3	TRBV15	.	.
CASSGWLDRYTF	TGTGCCAGCAGTGGTTGGCTGGATCGCTACACCTTC	TRBJ1-2	TRBV6-1	.	.
CASSQVLASGDTQYF	TGTGCCAGCAGCCAAGTTCTAGCGTCGGGAGATACGCAGTATTTT	TRBJ2-3	TRBV4-2	.	.
CSARDVRHLSYEQYF	TGCAGTGCTAGAGACGTCCGACACCTCTCCTACGAGCAGTACTTC	TRBJ2-7	TRBV20-1	.	.
CASSVDPSGMNEQFF	TGTGCCAGCAGTGTTGACCCTAGCGGGATGAATGAGCAGTTCTTC	TRBJ2-1	TRBV2	TRBD2	.
CASSLLATKGETQYF	TGTGCCAGCAGCTTGCTAGCGACAAAAGGGGAGACCCAGTACTTC	TRBJ2-5	TRBV7-6	.	.
CASSLMREATDTQYF	TGTGCCAGCAGCTTAATGCGGGAGGCCACAGATACGCAGTATTTT	TRBJ2-3	TRBV7-3	TRBD2	.
CASSFRGFQVTGYTF	TGTGCCAGCAGTTTTCGGGGGTTTCAAGTTACTGGCTACACCTTC	TRBJ1-2	TRBV28	.	.
CASSFRTYTDTQYF	TGTGCCAGCAGTTTTCGGACCTACACAGATACGCAGTATTTT	TRBJ2-3	TRBV27	.	.
CASSLYRGQPQHF	TGCGCCAGCAGCCTCTACCGTGGGCAGCCCCAGCATTTT	TRBJ1-5	TRBV5-1	.	.
CASSIGGLASDTQYF	TGTGCCAGCAGCATTGGGGGGTTAGCTTCAGATACGCAGTATTTT	TRBJ2-3	TRBV5-8	.	.
CASSVAPVSTEAFF	TGTGCCAGCAGCGTAGCCCCTGTGTCCACTGAAGCTTTCTTT	TRBJ1-1	TRBV9	.	.
CASSPSGTGAVEQYF	TGTGCCAGCAGCCCCTCCGGGACAGGGGCGGTAGAGCAGTACTTC	TRBJ2-7	TRBV14	TRBD1	.
CAISESASGNTIYF	TGTGCCATCAGTGAGTCCGCCTCTGGAAACACCATATATTTT	TRBJ1-3	TRBV6-1	.	.
CSARYERRETQYF	TGCAGTGCTAGATATGAGCGCCGGGAGACCCAGTACTTC	TRBJ2-5	TRBV20-1	.	.